The 28 T cell receptor beta chains given below trace back to one sample, sequenced in a study of control samples from healthy donors and cancer patients. The assay was immunoSEQ multiplex PCR, and TCRdb's table has in-frame clones only and misses some. Of some 190,000 clones listed, roughly nine tenths are singletons. The sample consisted of blood. These receptors were taken from a man younger than 45 in good health.

The chain recombines TRBV7-9 with TRBJ1-1; a possible D gene is TRBD1 (5 bases). Trimming shortened V by 4 bases and J by 5 bases, and 11 bases separated the two germline ends. The CDR3 runs to 13 residues. The germline V gene has CDR1 SEHNR and CDR2 FQNEAQ (reference sequence). The CDR3 sequence: CASSSQQATEAFF. The DNA for the CDR3 is TGTGCCAGCAGCTCCCAACAGGCGACTGAAGCTTTCTTT.

The V call is TRBV14, the J call TRBJ1-1, with D perhaps matching TRBD1 (6 bases). Germline CDR1 reads SGHDN; CDR2 reads FVKESK. The V and J ends lost 3 bases and 5 bases respectively, with 10 bases between them. The CDR3 has 13 residues. CDR3 sequence: CASSQGGWTEAFF. The CDR3 region has the DNA TGTGCCAGCAGCCAGGGGGGCTGGACTGAAGCTTTCTTT.

J is TRBJ2-1 and V is TRBV11-2, with TRBD1 matching over 7 bases. The CDR3 consists of 14 residues. The germline CDR1 and CDR2 sequences are SGHAT and FQNNGV. V shed 1 base and J 6 bases; nucleotides not matched to a gene: 3. CDR3: CASSLVPGGNEQFF. CDR3 DNA sequence: TGTGCCAGCAGCTTAGTTCCAGGGGGCAATGAGCAGTTCTTC.

This chain joins TRBV3-1 (or the pseudogene TRBV3-2) and TRBJ2-7; TRBD1 matches at 8 bases. Unmatched junction bases numbered 9, after V lost 4 bases and J lost 7 bases. The CDR3 consists of 14 residues. Germline CDR1 and CDR2: LGHDT and YNNKEL (reference sequence). As DNA, the CDR3 is TGTGCCAGCAGCCTAGGGACAGGCTACGAAGAGCAGTACTTC. It specifies CASSLGTGYEEQYF.

V and J are TRBV5-1 and TRBJ1-3; D is unresolved. The V end lost 3 bases, the J end lost 0 bases, and 13 bases lay between the germline ends. Germline lookup yields CDR1 SGHRS and CDR2 YFSETQ. CDR3 length equals 16 residues. The CDR3: CASSSEINYSGNTIYF. In DNA form, the CDR3 reads TGCGCCAGCAGCTCTGAAATTAACTACTCTGGAAACACCATATATTTT.

V is TRBV12-3 or TRBV12-4 and J is TRBJ1-1; TRBD1 matches at 9 bases. The CDR3 covers 13 residues. J lost 4 bases, V lost 6 bases, and 3 bases had no gene match. CDR3 protein: CASSKTGGTEAFF. The DNA of the CDR3 is TGTGCCAGCAGCAAGACAGGGGGCACTGAAGCTTTCTTT.

The chain employs TRBV24-1 and TRBJ2-3, with 7 nucleotides matching TRBD2. There are 17 residues in the CDR3. The trim removed 0 bases at V and 3 bases at J, leaving 8 bases unmatched. The germline CDR1 and CDR2 sequences are KGHDR and SFDVKD. The CDR3 DNA reads as TGTGCCACCAGTGATTTGAGTAGGGAGGGGTGGACAGATACGCAGTATTTT. As protein: CATSDLSREGWTDTQYF.

The chain employs TRBV11-2 and TRBJ2-3; D is perhaps TRBD2 (6 bases). CDR3 size: 15 residues. V was clipped by 5 bases and J by 0 bases, with 12 bases between them. Germline loops: CDR1 SGHAT, CDR2 FQNNGV. The CDR3: CASSNPRESTDTQYF. In nucleotides, the CDR3 is TGTGCCAGCAGCAACCCCCGGGAGAGCACAGATACGCAGTATTTT.

The chain joins TRBV7-9 to TRBJ1-4; perhaps TRBD1 as D (5 bases). This CDR3 has 14 amino acids. In germline, CDR1 is SEHNR, CDR2 FQNEAQ (reference sequence). Trimming left V 0 bases short and J 8 bases short, with 10 bases between. Here the CDR3 DNA reads TGTGCCAGCAGCTTAGCAGGGGCAGGCGAAAAACTGTTTTTT. Its translation: CASSLAGAGEKLFF.

This clone was detected once. This sequence joins TRBV6-5 and TRBJ1-6, with D possibly TRBD1 on 6 matching bases. The germline V and J ends were trimmed by 6 bases and 8 bases, with 11 bases remaining between them. The germline V gene encodes CDR1 MNHEY and CDR2 SVGAGI. The CDR3 has 13 amino acids. The CDR3 nucleotides are TGTGCCAGCAGCTACAGGGATGATTCACCCCTCCACTTT. Residues: CASSYRDDSPLHF.

This rearrangement joins TRBV29-1 to TRBJ1-1, with TRBD1 matching over 7 bases. The ends lost 3 bases at V and 5 bases at J; junction bases unmatched: 9. The CDR3 covers 14 residues. Germline CDR1 is SQVTM and CDR2 is ANQGSEA. The CDR3 nucleotides are TGCAGCGTTGAGGGGACAAAGGGGGCGACTGAAGCTTTCTTT. The encoded protein is CSVEGTKGATEAFF.

The chain joins TRBV5-4 to TRBJ2-3, with no clear D. The CDR3 contains 13 residues. Germline-derived CDR1 and CDR2 are SGHNT and YYREEE (reference sequence). Deletions cut 3 bases from V and 1 base from J, with 6 bases between. CDR3 coding DNA: TGTGCCAGCAGCTATTCCGGCACAGATACGCAGTATTTT. Translation gives CASSYSGTDTQYF.

The chain combines TRBV24-1 with TRBJ2-2; possibly TRBD2 for D (6 bases). The CDR3 contains 18 residues. Germline V CDR1 and CDR2: KGHDR, SFDVKD. Trimming shortened V by 0 bases and J by 1 base, and 14 bases separated the two germline ends. For the CDR3, the DNA is TGTGCCACCAGTGATTTGGCGGGTGGAGGGGAGAACACCGGGGAGCTGTTTTTT. Its protein is CATSDLAGGGENTGELFF.

This rearrangement joins TRBV7-8 to TRBJ1-4; no clear D gene. The CDR3 contains 16 residues. V gave up 5 bases and J gave up 2 bases, with 15 bases separating them. Looked up from germline, CDR1 is SGHVS and CDR2 is FQNEAQ. The CDR3 nucleotides read TGTGCCAGCAGCCCCGCAGGAAGGGTGACTAATGAAAAACTGTTTTTT. As protein: CASSPAGRVTNEKLFF.

The chain couples TRBV12-5 to TRBJ2-1, with no clear D. The CDR3 contains 13 residues. The germline CDR1 and CDR2 sequences are LGHNT and FRNRAP. V was clipped by 1 base and J by 8 bases, with 9 bases between them. The CDR3 protein is CASGLGPEDEQFF. The DNA of the CDR3 is TGTGCTAGTGGTTTGGGACCAGAAGATGAGCAGTTCTTC. Full variable domain (missing parts from reference TRBV12-5 and TRBJ2-1): DARVTQTPRHKVTEMGQEVTMRCQPILGHNTVFWYRQTMMQGLELLAYFRNRAPLDDSGMPKDRFSAEMPDATLATLKIQPSEPRDSAVYFCASGLGPEDEQFFGPGTRLTVL.

This CDR3 reads CSVDPRGAGHEQYF. In DNA, the CDR3 is TGCAGCGTCGACCCGCGGGGAGCGGGACACGAGCAGTACTTC. V is TRBV29-1 and J is TRBJ2-7; 7 bases map to TRBD2. Germline CDR1 is SQVTM and CDR2 is ANQGSEA. The CDR3 covers 14 residues. After removal of 6 bases from V and 5 bases from J, the junction contained 13 bases not matched to a gene.

About this clone: Other DNA sequences in this sample translate to the same CDR3. The chain combines TRBV6-5 with TRBJ2-7; TRBD2 agrees at 9 bases. The V segment lost 6 bases and the J segment 2 bases; nucleotides outside the gene matches: 2. The CDR3 totals 13 residues. Germline V lookup: CDR1 MNHEY, CDR2 SVGAGI. The CDR3 DNA reads TGTGCCAGCAGGACTAGCGGAACCTACGAGCAGTACTTC. Protein sequence: CASRTSGTYEQYF.

The chain is built from TRBV19 and TRBJ2-7; 7 bases fit TRBD1. Germline CDR1 LNHDA, CDR2 SQIVND (reference sequence). The CDR3 is 13 amino acids. The J segment lost 3 bases and the V segment lost 6 bases, leaving 5 bases of the junction unmatched. CDR3 region: CASSPGQIYEQYF. CDR3 DNA sequence: TGTGCCAGTAGCCCGGGACAGATCTACGAGCAGTACTTC.

V is TRBV19 and J is TRBJ1-5, with TRBD1 as a possible D gene (5 bases). The V gene's germline CDR1 is LNHDA and CDR2 SQIVND (reference sequence). The CDR3 sequence is 14 residues long. V lost 5 bases and J lost 1, with 9 bases in between. CDR3 amino acids: CASSVRDSNQPQHF. For the CDR3, the DNA is TGTGCCAGTAGTGTGCGGGACAGCAATCAGCCCCAGCATTTT.

The J gene is TRBJ1-4, the V gene TRBV6-6; TRBD1 matches at 8 bases. The CDR3 is 15 amino acids. The ends lost 4 bases at V and 7 bases at J; junction bases unmatched: 8. The germline CDR1 and CDR2 sequences are MNHNY and SVGAGI (reference sequence). The CDR3: CASSSRTGTPEKLFF. Written as DNA, the CDR3 is TGTGCCAGCAGTTCCCGGACAGGGACTCCTGAAAAACTGTTTTTT.

The CDR3 is CASSRVTGSYEQYF. CDR3 nucleotide sequence: TGTGCCAGCAGTCGGGTAACCGGCTCCTACGAGCAGTACTTC. The chain couples TRBV6-5 to TRBJ2-7; D is uncertain. V lost 5 bases, J lost 0 bases, and 11 bases lay in between. Germline CDR1 and CDR2: MNHEY and SVGAGI. This CDR3 is 14 amino acids long.

The count of this clone is one. This chain links TRBV27 with TRBJ1-5, with D hard to call. The CDR3 consists of 15 residues. The germline V gene has CDR1 MNHEY and CDR2 SMNVEV (reference sequence). Trimming shortened V by 3 bases and J by 2 bases, and 11 bases separated the two germline ends. CDR3 loop: CASSFSLGGNQPQHF. CDR3 DNA: TGTGCCAGCAGTTTCTCGTTGGGCGGCAATCAGCCCCAGCATTTT.

This chain joins TRBV7-9 and TRBJ2-7, with a possible D match to TRBD2 (6 bases). The V end was cut by 0 bases, the J end by 5 bases, with 11 bases between. The CDR3 covers 14 residues. CDR1 and CDR2 from the germline V gene are SEHNR and FQNEAQ (reference sequence). The CDR3 region has the DNA TGTGCCAGCAGCTTAGCGCATGGAGGGGACGAGCAGTACTTC. This codes for CASSLAHGGDEQYF. Supplemented by reference TRBV7-9 and TRBJ2-7, the full variable domain reads DTGVSQNPRHKITKRGQNVTFRCDPISEHNRLYWYRQTLGQGPEFLTYFQNEAQLEKSRLLSDRFSAERPKGSFSTLEIQRTEQGDSAMYLCASSLAHGGDEQYFGPGTRLTVT.

This clone was counted once. The V gene is TRBV6-5, the J gene TRBJ2-2, with 7 bases aligning to TRBD1. J gave up 5 bases and V 6 bases, and 3 bases lay outside the gene matches. CDR1 MNHEY and CDR2 SVGAGI come from the germline V gene. There are 13 residues in the CDR3. As DNA, the CDR3 is TGTGCCAGCAGAAACAGGGGAACCGGGGAGCTGTTTTTT. This gives the protein CASRNRGTGELFF.

The genes are TRBV11-3 and TRBJ2-5; 7 positions agree with TRBD2. The CDR3 contains 12 residues. The V gene end was trimmed by 5 bases and the J gene end by 11 bases; junction bases not matched to a gene: 8. Germline lookup yields CDR1 SGHNT and CDR2 YENEEA. The CDR3 DNA reads TGTGCCAGCAGCATGGGGGGGACGTTTCAGTACTTC. Its translation is CASSMGGTFQYF.

The chain has TRBV15 and TRBJ1-1; TRBD1 might be the D (6 bases). V lost 1 base to trimming and J lost 1 base, with 7 bases between them. Per the germline V gene, CDR1 is LNHNV and CDR2 is YYDKDF (reference sequence). The CDR3 has 14 residues. As DNA, the CDR3 is TGTGCCACCAGCAGAGTCAGGGGGAACACTGAAGCTTTCTTT. Its protein product is CATSRVRGNTEAFF.

This chain joins TRBV11-2 and TRBJ2-4, with unresolved D. The CDR3 totals 16 residues. Germline V lookup: CDR1 SGHAT, CDR2 FQNNGV. V was cut by 5 bases and J by 0 bases, with 14 bases left in between. The CDR3 DNA follows: TGTGCCAGCAGCGAAGGGCGGTTACTAGCCAAAAACATTCAGTACTTC. It is translated as CASSEGRLLAKNIQYF.

The J gene is TRBJ2-2, the V gene TRBV5-1, with D tentatively TRBD2 (6 bases). CDR1 is SGHRS, CDR2 YFSETQ, per germline. V was pared by 3 bases and J by 0 bases, with 9 bases between. The CDR3 has 15 residues. The CDR3 protein is CASSSGTPNTGELFF. CDR3 coding DNA: TGCGCCAGCAGCTCAGGGACTCCGAACACCGGGGAGCTGTTTTTT.